A selection of T cell receptor beta chains follows, all from one sample in a study of T cell repertoires in cytomegalovirus infection. TCRdb redid the calling of the reads with MiXCR, one entry per CDR3 protein. The table shows approximately 76,000 distinct CDR3 sequences, with about 24% occurring only once. These receptors lack a known antigen. The input for sequencing was CD8+ T cells from cultured PBMCs, taken from culture after CMV antigen stimulation. These receptor sequences come from a human donor in good health (CMV status not recorded). Some clones in this sample may be carry-over from other donors' samples. CDR3s include the opening cysteine and the closing phenylalanine or tryptophan. D genes are given only for firm matches. Where a row states a size, it is once, few, many or the class of an expanded clone; other rows omit it.

j_call	d_call	clone_size	v_call	cdr3_nt	cdr3_aa
TRBJ2-2	.	many	TRBV4-1	TGCGCCAGCAGCCAACCCGACAGTTACACCGGGGAGCTGTTTTTT	CASSQPDSYTGELFF
TRBJ2-3	.	few	TRBV12-3/TRBV12-4	TGTGCCAGCAGTTTTGGCACAGATACGCAGTATTTT	CASSFGTDTQYF
TRBJ2-7	TRBD1	few	TRBV6-6	TGTGCCAGCAGCGCCGGGACAGGGGTTTTCTCCGAGCAGTACTTC	CASSAGTGVFSEQYF
TRBJ2-4	.	.	TRBV7-9	TGTGCCAGCAGCCCTGATATTCAGTACTTC	CASSPDIQYF
TRBJ1-5	TRBD1	.	TRBV4-3	TGCGCCAGCAGCCAAGATCCCGGACAGGAGGGCCAGCCCCAGCATTTT	CASSQDPGQEGQPQHF
TRBJ2-2	.	many	TRBV7-8	TGTGCCAGCAGCTCGGAAAGGGGATCCTACAACACCGGGGAGCTGTTTTTT	CASSSERGSYNTGELFF
TRBJ1-2	TRBD1	.	TRBV4-1	TGCGCCAGCAGCCCCCAGGGACAGGGAGAGGTTGGTGGCTACACCTTC	CASSPQGQGEVGGYTF
TRBJ2-7	.	few	TRBV14	TGTGCCAGCAGCCAAGGGCCAGGGTGGGACTACGAGCAGTACTTC	CASSQGPGWDYEQYF
TRBJ1-6	.	.	TRBV12-3/TRBV12-4	TGTGCCAGCAGTTTGGGAGGCTACGGGGATTGGTCACCCCTCCACTTT	CASSLGGYGDWSPLHF
TRBJ2-5	TRBD2	many	TRBV28	TGTGCCAGCAGGCAAGGCCTACTAGCGGGGGGACGTGAGACCCAGTACTTC	CASRQGLLAGGRETQYF
TRBJ1-1	.	few	TRBV5-4	TGTGCCAGCAGCCTCGCAGAGGACACTGAAGCTTTCTTT	CASSLAEDTEAFF
TRBJ2-2	.	.	TRBV6-5	TGTGCCAGCATCGATGAAGGATGGACCGAGGAGCTGTTTTTT	CASIDEGWTEELFF
TRBJ1-5	.	few	TRBV24-1	TGTGCCACCAGTGATTTTAATCAGCCCCAGCATTTT	CATSDFNQPQHF
TRBJ2-7	.	many	TRBV5-1	TGCGCCAGCAGCTTCTTCGGGGGAACCCCCTACGAGCAGTACTTC	CASSFFGGTPYEQYF
TRBJ1-5	.	.	TRBV6-2/TRBV6-3	TGTGCCAGCAGGAAACCAGGGGGCAATCAGCCCCAGCATTTT	CASRKPGGNQPQHF
TRBJ1-1	.	.	TRBV20-1	TGCAGTGCTCGCGAGAGAGGGGGGATTGGAGCTTTCTTT	CSARERGGIGAFF
TRBJ1-1	TRBD1	.	TRBV18	TGTGCCAGCTCACCCCAGGGGCCCCGGGACAGGGGCCCTGGAGCTTTCTTT	CASSPQGPRDRGPGAFF
TRBJ2-3	.	.	TRBV28	TGTGCCAGCATGCGGACTGTCACAGATACGCAGTATTTT	CASMRTVTDTQYF
TRBJ1-5	.	few	TRBV6-1	TGTGCCAGCAGGGGCGAGTGGCGCAATCAGCCCCAGCATTTT	CASRGEWRNQPQHF
TRBJ2-2	.	.	TRBV4-1	TGCGCCAGCAGCCAAGATTCAGGGGTTATCCCGAACACCGGGGAGCTGTTTTTT	CASSQDSGVIPNTGELFF
TRBJ1-3	.	.	TRBV7-6	TGTGCCAGCAGCCTCGGCGAACGGCGAAACACCATATATTTT	CASSLGERRNTIYF
TRBJ1-2	TRBD1	once	TRBV27	TGTGCCAGCAGTAGACAGGGAAAAGGCTACACCTTC	CASSRQGKGYTF
TRBJ2-1	TRBD2	few	TRBV5-4	TGTGCCAGCAGCTTGGAGGCGGGGGGGTTCAATGAGCAGTTCTTC	CASSLEAGGFNEQFF
TRBJ1-2	TRBD1	.	TRBV5-6	TGTGCCAGCAGCTACAGGGGTATGGGCTACACCTTC	CASSYRGMGYTF
TRBJ2-6	TRBD2	many	TRBV7-9	TGTGCCAGCAGCGACCGGATTGGGAGGGTGTCTGGGGCCAACGTCCTGACTTTC	CASSDRIGRVSGANVLTF
TRBJ2-3	.	few	TRBV11-2	TGTGCCAGCAGCTTAGCTGGGAGTAGCACAGATACGCAGTATTTT	CASSLAGSSTDTQYF
TRBJ1-5	.	.	TRBV27	TGTGCCAGCAGTTTCCGTCGAGGCCATAGCAATCAGCCCCAGCATTTT	CASSFRRGHSNQPQHF
TRBJ2-1	TRBD2	few	TRBV4-2	TGTGCCAGCAGCCAACTAACAGCTGGAGCGGGGGGGATCAACAATGAGCAGTTCTTC	CASSQLTAGAGGINNEQFF
TRBJ1-5	.	few	TRBV15	TGTGCCACCAGCAGAGAAGGGTATAGCAATCAGCCCCAGCATTTT	CATSREGYSNQPQHF
TRBJ1-2	TRBD1	few	TRBV11-2	TGTGCCAGCAGCCTTGTGGGACAGATCTATGGCTACACCTTC	CASSLVGQIYGYTF
TRBJ2-1	.	.	TRBV5-1	TGCGCCAGCAGCTTTAACAGTCAGACAGCCTCTAATGAGCAGTTCTTC	CASSFNSQTASNEQFF
TRBJ1-2	.	.	TRBV29-1	TGCAGCGTTGAAGGGAGACAGGATAAAGGATATGGCTACACCTTC	CSVEGRQDKGYGYTF
TRBJ1-1	.	few	TRBV4-1	TGCGCCAGCAGCCAAGGAGAACTTTACCACACTGAAGCTTTCTTT	CASSQGELYHTEAFF
TRBJ2-1	.	.	TRBV12-3/TRBV12-4	TGTGCCAGCAGTGGTGGGGTTGAGCAGTTCTTC	CASSGGVEQFF
TRBJ1-1	TRBD1	once	TRBV27	TGTGCCAGCAGTTTAAGGGGACAGGTTTCTATGAACACTGAAGCTTTCTTT	CASSLRGQVSMNTEAFF
TRBJ2-7	.	.	TRBV6-6	TGTGCCAGCGGGGCGAGGGACACAAACTTC	CASGARDTNF
TRBJ1-6	TRBD1	many	TRBV6-1	TGTGCCAGCAGGACAGGGGGCTACTCACCCCTCCACTTT	CASRTGGYSPLHF
TRBJ2-1	TRBD2	many	TRBV11-2	TGTGCCAGCAGCTTAGGTCCGGGAGGGCCAAATGAGCAGTTCTTC	CASSLGPGGPNEQFF
TRBJ2-3	TRBD2	.	TRBV4-1	TGCGCCAGCAGCCAAACTAGCGGGGGATCAGATACGCAGTATTTT	CASSQTSGGSDTQYF
TRBJ2-5	.	many	TRBV7-2	TGTGCCAGCAGCTTAGTGGCGGGGAGCCAAGAGACCCAGTACTTC	CASSLVAGSQETQYF
TRBJ2-3	TRBD2	.	TRBV12-5	TGTGCTAGTGGTTTGGACTCCGGGACTAGTCGGACAGATACGCAGTATTTT	CASGLDSGTSRTDTQYF
TRBJ1-1	.	.	TRBV19	TGTGCCAGTGTACAGTCGATGAACACTGAAGCTTTCTTT	CASVQSMNTEAFF
TRBJ2-5	.	many	TRBV7-9	TGTGCCAGCAGCTTACCGGACAGTAGGCCCGGGGCTAAAGAGACCCAGTACTTC	CASSLPDSRPGAKETQYF
TRBJ1-4	TRBD1	.	TRBV27	TGTGCCAGCAGTGTTGACAGGGGTGGGCGTGAAAAACTGTTTTTT	CASSVDRGGREKLFF
TRBJ2-5	.	.	TRBV6-2/TRBV6-3	TGTGCCAGCAGTTACTCGGACGGAATCACGGAGACCCAGTACTTC	CASSYSDGITETQYF
TRBJ2-7	.	few	TRBV6-2/TRBV6-3	TGTGCCAGCAGTTACGCGGCAGGGGGGACCGAGCAGTACTTC	CASSYAAGGTEQYF
TRBJ2-7	.	.	TRBV25-1	TGTGCCAGCAGTGAAGGTTTGGGGGAGGACGAGCAGTACTTC	CASSEGLGEDEQYF
TRBJ2-3	TRBD2	.	TRBV4-1	TGCGCCAGCAGCCAAGAAGGGCGGGGGGGTGCTAGCACAGATACGCAGTATTTT	CASSQEGRGGASTDTQYF
TRBJ2-3	TRBD2	many	TRBV7-8	TGTGCCAGCAGCTTAGGGATGACAGCGGGAGTCCGACTCGATACGCAGTATTTT	CASSLGMTAGVRLDTQYF
TRBJ2-5	.	few	TRBV4-1	TGCGCCAGCAGCCAAGAAGGTGGAAGCGGGGACAGACGGGAGACCCAGTACTTC	CASSQEGGSGDRRETQYF
TRBJ2-5	.	many	TRBV6-5	TGTGCCAGCAGTTACTCCGGATCAACGGTGGGTCAGGGGACCCAGTACTTC	CASSYSGSTVGQGTQYF
TRBJ2-7	.	.	TRBV11-3	TGTGCCAGCAGCTTTGGGCACTACGAGCAGTACTTC	CASSFGHYEQYF
TRBJ2-5	TRBD1	few	TRBV2	TGTGCCAGCAGTGAGGGGACAGGGATACAAGAGACCCAGTACTTC	CASSEGTGIQETQYF
TRBJ2-1	TRBD2	many	TRBV11-1	TGTGCCAGCAGCTTAGATTGGCTAGCGGGTAGTGAGCAGTTCTTC	CASSLDWLAGSEQFF
TRBJ2-1	TRBD2	many	TRBV19	TGTGCCAGTAGTATGGGTCTAGCGGGGATTTCTTACAATGAGCAGTTCTTC	CASSMGLAGISYNEQFF